The clone carrying this TCR beta chain came up many times. Its specificity is unknown. Germline V CDR1 and CDR2: MNHNS, SASEGT. The V and J ends lost 5 bases and 0 bases respectively, with 8 bases between them. The CDR3 covers 15 residues. These data are taken from a study of T-cell reconstitution after alpha-beta-depleted transplantation in children. Findings and caveats of the study: Newly produced T cells mostly accounted for T-cell counts and diversity one year post-transplant.

For TCRbeta, the library was prepared with unique molecular identifiers. TCRdb fed the PCR reads into MiXCR, producing one record per CDR3 protein. This table has around 300,000 distinct CDR3 sequences, approximately 7.3% appearing once. Sequencing used peripheral blood, obtained 360 days after TCRalphabeta/CD19-depleted stem cell transplant. J is TRBJ2-6 and V is TRBV6-1; D gene ambiguous. The sequence derives from a female patient aged 2 to 10 who had a stem cell transplant for Fanconi anemia, so the T cells may come from the graft donor. CDR3: CASSPSGSGANVLTF. The CDR3, as DNA: TGTGCCAGCAGTCCCAGTGGCTCTGGGGCCAACGTCCTGACTTTC.